The sequence of this TCR beta chain was determined in a study of post-analysis software for immune sequencing data. Study information: There were relapsing-remitting, secondary progressive and progressive-relapsing multiple sclerosis among the disease courses included.

Germline CDR1 MNHEY, CDR2 SMNVEV (reference sequence). Trimming removed 6 bases from V and 6 bases from J; junction bases left unmatched: 8. This CDR3 is 14 amino acids long. The library was made from cDNA and included unique molecular identifiers. TCRdb re-called the PCR reads through MiXCR, storing one row per CDR3 protein. The table includes hundreds of thousands of distinct CDR3 sequences, 36% detected once. This clonotype was picked up many times. Antigen: not known. Whole-study findings and limits: When compared against controls, multiple sclerosis patients showed significantly lower normalized Chao1 diversity. Relative to controls, patients had several TRBV segments at higher frequency, with TRBV5-6, TRBV5-1 and TRBV20-1 among these.

The V call is TRBV27, the J call TRBJ1-5; TRBD1 aligns across 7 bases. The TCR comes from a girl aged 10 to 17 with multiple sclerosis. Sequenced input: blood. The CDR3 nucleotides are TGTGCCAGCAGCTCAAGGGGGCGAAGTCAGCCCCAGCATTTT. Translating it yields CASSSRGRSQPQHF.